The 20 T cell receptor beta chains in this list originate from one sample, sequenced in a study of regulatory T cells in long-lasting Graves disease (dated by TCRdb to the early 2020s). Interpreted using the paper, the time point label stands for: newly diagnosed GD, antithyroid drugs for less than 3 months. RNA was extracted from PBMCs in TRIzol for both TCR sequencing and RNA sequencing. Receptor amplification or capture employed multiplex PCR. Instrument used: Illumina HiSeq 4000. iRepertoire HTBI primers and Arm-PCR amplification of CDR3 regions were used to construct TCR beta libraries. TCRdb trimmed public reads at Q25 via fastp, called clones via MiXCR and kept in-frame beta chains. CDR3 protein duplicates are merged, each entry listing the most common genes and DNA. The sample contains more than 300,000 distinct CDR3 sequences, roughly 15% of them found a single time. About 20% of the sample rests with the top ten.

The source was peripheral blood mononuclear cells (PBMCs), collected at new diagnosis, from a patient treated with antithyroid drugs. The receptors derive from a female donor with Graves disease.

This clonotype was counted between two and nine times. The chain employs TRBV7-2 and TRBJ2-1; 8 bases fit TRBD2. The germline gives CDR1 SGHTA, CDR2 FQGNSA. Trimming cost V 0 bases and J 4 bases; bases outside gene matches: 5. There are 16 residues in the CDR3. The CDR3 bases are TGTGCCAGCAGCTTAGCTATTGGCGGGGGGTACAATGAGCAGTTCTTC. This translates into CASSLAIGGGYNEQFF. Drawing the rest from reference TRBV7-2 and TRBJ2-1, the complete variable domain is GAGVSQSPSNKVTEKGKDVELRCDPISGHTALYWYRQSLGQGLEFLIYFQGNSAPDKSGLPSDRFSAERTGGSVSTLTIQRTQQEDSAVYLCASSLAIGGGYNEQFFGPGTRLTVL.

This clonotype has at least ten counts. V is TRBV6-2 or TRBV6-3 and J is TRBJ1-4; D uncertain. Trimming left V 2 bases short and J 4 bases short, with 8 bases between. The germline CDR1 and CDR2 sequences are MNHEY and SVGEGT. The CDR3 contains 14 residues. In DNA, the CDR3 is TGTGCCAGCAGTTACGACAAGATTAATGAAAAACTGTTTTTT. Protein product: CASSYDKINEKLFF.

This clonotype was detected ten times or more. V is TRBV6-5 and J is TRBJ1-1; TRBD1 is a possible D gene (5 bases). CDR1 MNHEY and CDR2 SVGAGI come from the germline V gene. This CDR3 contains 16 residues. Trimming stripped 0 bases from V and 0 bases from J, with 11 bases between. CDR3 nucleotides: TGTGCCAGCAGTTACTCCAGGGATATCATGAACACTGAAGCTTTCTTT. Translated, it gives CASSYSRDIMNTEAFF.

This clonotype has more than one count but fewer than ten. The chain joins TRBV27 to TRBJ2-7, with D possibly being TRBD1 or TRBD2 (5 bases each). Trimming pared 5 bases from V and 5 bases from J, leaving 10 bases between. CDR1 is MNHEY, CDR2 SMNVEV, per germline (reference sequence). CDR3 length: 12 amino acids. The CDR3 DNA reads TGTGCCAGCAGTCCAACGGGGCACGAGCAGTACTTC. This translates into CASSPTGHEQYF.

The sample holds many counts of this clonotype. CDR3 nucleotides: TGCAGTGTCAGCCTTCGGGTCCCCTCCTACGAGCAGTACTTC. Encoded protein: CSVSLRVPSYEQYF. The chain carries TRBV20-1 and TRBJ2-7; D is unresolved. Trimming pared 7 bases from V and 0 bases from J, leaving 16 bases between. Germline V gene lookup returns CDR1 DFQATT and CDR2 SNEGSKA (reference sequence). The CDR3 runs 14 residues.

The V call is TRBV7-2, the J call TRBJ1-1; TRBD1 matches 7 bases. The CDR3 has 15 amino acids. Trimming took 3 bases from V and 7 from J; bases not matched to a gene: 11. The germline gives CDR1 SGHTA, CDR2 FQGNSA. CDR3 sequence: CASSFFDRAGGEAFF. In DNA form, the CDR3 reads TGTGCCAGCAGCTTTTTCGACAGGGCTGGGGGTGAAGCTTTCTTT. Variable domain in full (rest from reference TRBV7-2 and TRBJ1-1): GAGVSQSPSNKVTEKGKDVELRCDPISGHTALYWYRQSLGQGLEFLIYFQGNSAPDKSGLPSDRFSAERTGGSVSTLTIQRTQQEDSAVYLCASSFFDRAGGEAFFGQGTRLTVV.

The chain combines TRBV11-3 with TRBJ2-2; weak D call: TRBD2 (5 bases). This CDR3 has 17 residues. Trimming shortened V by 1 base and J by 3 bases, and 15 bases separated the two germline ends. CDR1 and CDR2 from the germline V gene are SGHNT and YENEEA. CDR3 bases: TGTGCCAGCAGCTTAGTTGGGAGTCGAATCTACACCGGGGAGCTGTTTTTT. Amino acid sequence: CASSLVGSRIYTGELFF.

As regards this clonotype: This may stem from a read error, because a much larger clone lies one nucleotide away. V gene TRBV6-2 or TRBV6-3 combines with J gene TRBJ2-5, with D perhaps TRBD2 (6 bases). There are 14 residues in the CDR3. From germline, CDR1 is MNHEY and CDR2 SVGEGT. This CDR3 is CASSYLGERETQCF. The DNA of the CDR3 is TGTGCCAGCAGTTACTTGGGAGAACGGGAGACCCAGTGCTTC.

The rearrangement joins TRBV7-3 to TRBJ1-5; no definite D call. Trimming cost V 7 bases and J 9 bases, with 13 bases left between them. From germline, CDR1 is SGHTA and CDR2 FQGTGA. The CDR3 totals 12 residues. The CDR3 region has the DNA TGTGCCAGCACCTGGTCGGGCCGGCCCCAGCATTTT. Protein sequence: CASTWSGRPQHF.

This clonotype was detected only a few times. The J gene is TRBJ2-3, the V gene TRBV20-1; 10 positions match TRBD2. CDR3 length equals 15 residues. CDR1 is DFQATT, CDR2 SNEGSKA, per germline (reference sequence). After removal of 6 bases from V and 0 bases from J, the junction contained 6 bases not matched to a gene. For the CDR3, the DNA is TGCAGTGCGAATCTAGCGGGAGTGAGCACAGATACGCAGTATTTT. As protein: CSANLAGVSTDTQYF.

At least ten counts were recorded for this clonotype. An end of the junction does not agree with germline; a read error may underlie this. The V gene is TRBV10-3, the J gene TRBJ1-1; no clear D gene. Germline-derived CDR1 and CDR2 are ENHRY and SYGVKD. This CDR3 comprises 11 residues. The CDR3 DNA reads TGTGCCATCTCGGCCGGCGCTGAAACTTTCTTT. Translating gives CAISAGAETFF.

This clonotype has just a few counts. The V gene is TRBV19, the J gene TRBJ1-3, with D hard to call. The germline V and J ends were trimmed by 4 bases and 0 bases, with 10 bases remaining between them. This CDR3 contains 15 residues. CDR1 is LNHDA, CDR2 SQIVND, per germline (reference sequence). CDR3: CASSTAGSSGNTIYF. The CDR3 DNA is TGTGCCAGTAGTACGGCCGGGAGCTCTGGAAACACCATATATTTT.

In this sample, this clonotype turned up many times. The rearrangement uses TRBV5-1 and TRBJ2-1; 8 bases align to TRBD1. Germline V gene sequence: CDR1 SGHRS, CDR2 YFSETQ. With V trimmed by 3 bases and J by 6 bases, 11 bases remained unmatched. This CDR3 region has 16 residues. The chain's CDR3 is CASSSSGTGETNEQFF. Here the CDR3 DNA reads TGCGCCAGCAGCTCCTCCGGGACAGGTGAAACCAATGAGCAGTTCTTC. Based on the CDR3 plus reference TRBV5-1 and TRBJ2-1, the full variable domain is KAGVTQTPRYLIKTRGQQVTLSCSPISGHRSVSWYQQTPGQGLQFLFEYFSETQRNKGNFPGRFSGRQFSNSRSEMNVSTLELGDSALYLCASSSSGTGETNEQFFGPGTRLTVL.

The sample holds a few counts of this clonotype. This chain links TRBV6-1 with TRBJ2-7; D gene ambiguous. Germline V gene sequence: CDR1 MNHNS, CDR2 SASEGT. V dropped 8 bases and J dropped 3 bases, with 14 bases sitting between them. The length of the CDR3 is 13 residues. The CDR3 sequence: CASSSGNYYEQYF. The CDR3 nucleotides read TGTGCCAGCTCGTCAGGAAACTACTACGAGCAGTACTTC.

This clonotype was seen at least ten times. In nucleotides, the CDR3 is TGTGCCAGCTCACCAACGGGGGCCGAGACCCAGTACTTC. It specifies CASSPTGAETQYF. V usage is TRBV18 and J usage is TRBJ2-5; perhaps D is TRBD1 or TRBD2 (6 bases each). The CDR3 length is 13 residues. The V and J ends lost 2 bases and 5 bases respectively, with 9 bases between them. Per the germline V gene, CDR1 is KGHSH and CDR2 is LQKENI.

The V and J genes are TRBV12-3 or TRBV12-4 and TRBJ2-2; D remains ambiguous. The CDR3 runs 13 residues. V dropped 4 bases and J dropped 4 bases, with 7 bases sitting between them. CDR3 sequence: CASSYLLTGELFF. The CDR3 DNA is TGTGCCAGCAGTTATCTACTCACCGGGGAGCTGTTTTTT.

Ten or more counts support this clonotype. The chain carries TRBV30 and TRBJ2-3, with D maybe TRBD2 (6 bases). This CDR3 comprises 14 residues. The germline CDR1 and CDR2 sequences are GTSNPN and SVGIG (reference sequence). Trimming shortened V by 4 bases and J by 2 bases, and 13 bases separated the two germline ends. The CDR3 region is CAWTLERVTDTQYF. The CDR3 nucleotides are TGTGCCTGGACTCTCGAGCGGGTCACAGATACGCAGTATTTT.

At least ten counts were recorded for this clonotype. The rearrangement uses TRBV7-2 and TRBJ2-7, with unresolved D. V was pared by 5 bases and J by 7 bases, with 15 bases between. The CDR3 has 13 residues. Per the germline V gene, CDR1 is SGHTA and CDR2 is FQGNSA. The CDR3: CASSLVGAREQYF. The CDR3 DNA is TGTGCCAGCAGCCTTGTAGGAGCCAGGGAGCAGTACTTC.

This clonotype has at least ten counts. V and J are TRBV7-2 and TRBJ2-3, with D unclear. V was cut by 0 bases and J by 4 bases, with 8 bases left in between. The germline CDR1 and CDR2 sequences are SGHTA and FQGNSA. The CDR3 totals 14 residues. The CDR3 bases are TGTGCCAGCAGCTTAGCGATCCAGTCAGATACGCAGTATTTT. This translates into CASSLAIQSDTQYF.

This clonotype was counted at least ten times. The gene calls are TRBV28 and TRBJ1-2; 7 nucleotides match TRBD1. J gave up 4 bases and V 4 bases, and 12 bases lay outside the gene matches. CDR3 size: 16 residues. The V gene's germline CDR1 is MDHEN and CDR2 SYDVKM. DNA for the CDR3: TGTGCCAGCAGTTCTCGGGACAGCTATACCAGCTATGGCTACACCTTC. Encoded protein: CASSSRDSYTSYGYTF.